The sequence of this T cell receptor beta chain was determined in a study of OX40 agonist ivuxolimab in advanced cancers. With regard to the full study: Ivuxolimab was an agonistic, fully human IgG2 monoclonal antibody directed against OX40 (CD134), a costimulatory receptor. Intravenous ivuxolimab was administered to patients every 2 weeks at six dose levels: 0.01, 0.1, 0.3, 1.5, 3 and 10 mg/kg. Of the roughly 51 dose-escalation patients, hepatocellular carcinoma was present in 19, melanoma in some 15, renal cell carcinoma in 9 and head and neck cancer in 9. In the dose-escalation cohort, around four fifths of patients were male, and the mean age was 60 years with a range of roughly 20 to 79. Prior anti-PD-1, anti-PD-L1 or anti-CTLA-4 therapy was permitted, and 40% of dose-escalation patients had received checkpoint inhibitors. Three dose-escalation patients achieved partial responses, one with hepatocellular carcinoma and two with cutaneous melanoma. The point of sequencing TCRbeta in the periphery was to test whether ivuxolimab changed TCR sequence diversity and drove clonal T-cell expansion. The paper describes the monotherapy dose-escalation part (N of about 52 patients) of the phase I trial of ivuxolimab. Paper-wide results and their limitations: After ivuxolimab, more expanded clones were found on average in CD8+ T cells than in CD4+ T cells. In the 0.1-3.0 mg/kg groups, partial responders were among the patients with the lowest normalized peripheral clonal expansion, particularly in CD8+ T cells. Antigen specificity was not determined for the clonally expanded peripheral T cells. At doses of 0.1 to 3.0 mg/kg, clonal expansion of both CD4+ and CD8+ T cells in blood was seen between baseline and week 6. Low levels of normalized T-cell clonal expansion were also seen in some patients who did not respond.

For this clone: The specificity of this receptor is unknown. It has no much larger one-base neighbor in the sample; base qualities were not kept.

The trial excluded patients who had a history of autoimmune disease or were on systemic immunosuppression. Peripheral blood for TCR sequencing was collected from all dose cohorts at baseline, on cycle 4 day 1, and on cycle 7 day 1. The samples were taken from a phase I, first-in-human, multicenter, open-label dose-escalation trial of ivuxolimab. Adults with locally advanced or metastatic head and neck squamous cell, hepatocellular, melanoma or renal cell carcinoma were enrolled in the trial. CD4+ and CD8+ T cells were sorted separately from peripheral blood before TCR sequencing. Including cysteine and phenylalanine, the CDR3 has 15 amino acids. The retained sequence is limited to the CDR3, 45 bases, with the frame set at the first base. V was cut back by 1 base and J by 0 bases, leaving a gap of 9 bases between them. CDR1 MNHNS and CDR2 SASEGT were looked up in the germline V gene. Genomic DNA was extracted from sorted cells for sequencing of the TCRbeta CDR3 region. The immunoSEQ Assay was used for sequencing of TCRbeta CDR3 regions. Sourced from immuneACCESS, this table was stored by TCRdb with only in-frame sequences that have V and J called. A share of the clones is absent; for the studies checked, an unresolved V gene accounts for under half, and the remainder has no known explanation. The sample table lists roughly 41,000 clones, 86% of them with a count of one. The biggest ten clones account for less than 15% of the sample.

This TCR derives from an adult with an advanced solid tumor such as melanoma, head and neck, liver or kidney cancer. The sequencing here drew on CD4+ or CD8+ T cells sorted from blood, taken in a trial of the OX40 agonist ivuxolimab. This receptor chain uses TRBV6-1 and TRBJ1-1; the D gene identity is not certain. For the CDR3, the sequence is CASSEGLSLNTEAFF. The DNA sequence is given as TGTGCCAGCAGTGAAGGCTTATCCTTGAACACTGAAGCTTTCTTT.